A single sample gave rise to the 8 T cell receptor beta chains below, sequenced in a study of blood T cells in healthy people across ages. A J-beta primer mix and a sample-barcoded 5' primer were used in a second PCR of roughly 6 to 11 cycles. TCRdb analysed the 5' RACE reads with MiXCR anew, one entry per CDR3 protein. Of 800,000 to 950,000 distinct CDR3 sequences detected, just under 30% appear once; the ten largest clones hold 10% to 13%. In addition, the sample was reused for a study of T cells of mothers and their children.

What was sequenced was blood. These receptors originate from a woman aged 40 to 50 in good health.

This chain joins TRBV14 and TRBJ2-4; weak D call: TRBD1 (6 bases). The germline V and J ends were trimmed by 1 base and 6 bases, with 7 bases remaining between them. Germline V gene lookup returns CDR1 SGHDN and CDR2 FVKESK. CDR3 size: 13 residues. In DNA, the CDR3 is TGTGCCAGCAGCCAAGCAGGGGCAAACATTCAGTACTTC. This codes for CASSQAGANIQYF.

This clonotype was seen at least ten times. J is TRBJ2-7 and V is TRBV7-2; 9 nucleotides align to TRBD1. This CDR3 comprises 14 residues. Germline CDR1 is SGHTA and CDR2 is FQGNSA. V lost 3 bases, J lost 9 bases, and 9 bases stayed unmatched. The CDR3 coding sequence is TGTGCCAGCAGCTTGTCGACAGGGGGAGGGGGGCAGTACTTC. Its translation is CASSLSTGGGGQYF.

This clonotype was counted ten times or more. Written as DNA, the CDR3 is TGTGCCAGCAGCGGACAGGGGGCCTACGAGCAGTACTTC. Encoded protein: CASSGQGAYEQYF. J is TRBJ2-7 and V is TRBV9, with TRBD1 matching 9 bases. Germline V gene sequence: CDR1 SGDLS, CDR2 YYNGEE. The CDR3 runs to 13 residues. After removal of 3 bases from V and 2 bases from J, the junction contained 0 bases not matched to a gene.

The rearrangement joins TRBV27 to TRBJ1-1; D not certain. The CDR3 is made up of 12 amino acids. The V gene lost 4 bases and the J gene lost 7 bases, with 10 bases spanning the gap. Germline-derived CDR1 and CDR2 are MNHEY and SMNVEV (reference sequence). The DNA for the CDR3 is TGTGCCAGCAGTTCACTCCCAGGTGAAGCTTTCTTT. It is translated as CASSSLPGEAFF.

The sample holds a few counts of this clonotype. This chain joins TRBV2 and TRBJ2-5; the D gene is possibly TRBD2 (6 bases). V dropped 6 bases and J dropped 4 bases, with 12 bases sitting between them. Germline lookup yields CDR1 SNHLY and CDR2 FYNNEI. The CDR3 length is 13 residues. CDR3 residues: CASRRDLRETQYF. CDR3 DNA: TGTGCCAGCAGGCGGGATTTGCGAGAGACCCAGTACTTC. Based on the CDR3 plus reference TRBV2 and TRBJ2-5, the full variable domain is EPEVTQTPSHQVTQMGQEVILRCVPISNHLYFYWYRQILGQKVEFLVSFYNNEISEKSEIFDDQFSVERPDGSNFTLKIRSTKLEDSAMYFCASRRDLRETQYFGPGTRLLVL.

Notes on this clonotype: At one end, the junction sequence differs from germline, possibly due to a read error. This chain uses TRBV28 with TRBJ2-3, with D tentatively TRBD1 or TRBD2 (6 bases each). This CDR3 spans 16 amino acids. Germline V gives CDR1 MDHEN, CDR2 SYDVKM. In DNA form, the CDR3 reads TGTGCCGGCAGTTTATTATCGGGGGCAGGGGCAGATACGCAGTATTTT. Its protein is CAGSLLSGAGADTQYF.

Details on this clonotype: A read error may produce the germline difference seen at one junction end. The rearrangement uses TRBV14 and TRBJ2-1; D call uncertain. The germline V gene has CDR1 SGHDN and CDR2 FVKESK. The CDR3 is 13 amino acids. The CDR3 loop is CASNQVSDNEQFF. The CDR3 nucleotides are TGTGCCAGCAACCAAGTATCGGACAATGAGCAGTTCTTC.

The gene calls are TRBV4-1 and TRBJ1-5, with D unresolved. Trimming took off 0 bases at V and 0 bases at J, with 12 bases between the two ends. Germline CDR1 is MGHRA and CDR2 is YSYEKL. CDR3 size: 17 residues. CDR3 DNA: TGCGCCAGCAGCCAAGATACGTGGCTTAATAGCAATCAGCCCCAGCATTTT. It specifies CASSQDTWLNSNQPQHF.